This TCR beta chain derives from a study of somatic mutations in cytotoxic T cells in rheumatoid arthritis. Study at large: Using a FACSAria II or Sony SH800, a portion of the V beta antibody-stained T-cell populations were flow-sorted at nearly 100% purity, and among those populations were V beta1+ cells that were then sequenced for TCRB.

Remarks on this clone: The antigen is undetermined.

Using immunoSEQ multiplex PCR, the repertoire was profiled, and TCRdb retains in-frame clones only, with some absent. The profile covers 15,000 to 20,000 clones, with approximately 80% appearing a single time and 10% taken by the ten largest. Separation of CD4+ and CD8+ cells was performed by positive magnetic bead selection, and purity was verified by flow cytometry. Germline CDR1 reads SGHNT; CDR2 reads YYREEE (reference sequence). Trimming at V came to 3 bases and at J to 2 bases, leaving 6 bases not matched to a gene. This CDR3 is 15 amino acids long. Findings and caveats of the study: Clonality measured in CD8+ T cells did not differ significantly between rheumatoid arthritis patients and age-matched healthy controls.

V gene TRBV5-4 combines with J gene TRBJ2-7; TRBD1 aligns across 9 bases. Sample: CD8+ T cells sorted from blood. This TCR was recovered from a woman aged 45 to 65 in good health. CDR3 sequence: CASSSGQGEPYEQYF. CDR3 in DNA: TGTGCCAGCAGCTCGGGACAGGGAGAACCCTACGAGCAGTACTTC.